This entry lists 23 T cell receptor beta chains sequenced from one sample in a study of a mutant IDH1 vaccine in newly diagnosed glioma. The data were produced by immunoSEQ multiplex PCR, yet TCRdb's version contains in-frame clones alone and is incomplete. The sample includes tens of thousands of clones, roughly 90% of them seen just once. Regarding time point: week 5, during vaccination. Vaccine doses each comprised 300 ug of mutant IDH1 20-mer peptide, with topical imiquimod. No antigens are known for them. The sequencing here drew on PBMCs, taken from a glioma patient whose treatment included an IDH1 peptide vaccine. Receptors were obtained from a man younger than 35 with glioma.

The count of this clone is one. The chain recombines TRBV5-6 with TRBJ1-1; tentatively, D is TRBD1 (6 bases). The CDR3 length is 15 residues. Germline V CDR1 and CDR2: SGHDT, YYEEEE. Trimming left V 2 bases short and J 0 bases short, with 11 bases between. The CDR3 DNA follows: TGTGCCAGCAGCTTCCCGGACAGTTTGAACACTGAAGCTTTCTTT. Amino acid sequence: CASSFPDSLNTEAFF.

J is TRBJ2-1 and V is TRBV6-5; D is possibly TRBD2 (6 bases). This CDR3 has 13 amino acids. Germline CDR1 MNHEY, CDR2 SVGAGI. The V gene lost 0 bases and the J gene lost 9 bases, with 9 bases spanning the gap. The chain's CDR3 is CASSYSWRGEQFF. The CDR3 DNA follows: TGTGCCAGCAGTTACTCGTGGCGGGGTGAGCAGTTCTTC.

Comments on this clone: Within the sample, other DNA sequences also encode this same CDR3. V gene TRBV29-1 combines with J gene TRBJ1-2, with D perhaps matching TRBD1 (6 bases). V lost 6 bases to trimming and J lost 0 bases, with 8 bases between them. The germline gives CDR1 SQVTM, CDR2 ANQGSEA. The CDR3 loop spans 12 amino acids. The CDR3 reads CSVWTANYGYTF. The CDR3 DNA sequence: TGCAGCGTGTGGACAGCTAACTATGGCTACACCTTC.

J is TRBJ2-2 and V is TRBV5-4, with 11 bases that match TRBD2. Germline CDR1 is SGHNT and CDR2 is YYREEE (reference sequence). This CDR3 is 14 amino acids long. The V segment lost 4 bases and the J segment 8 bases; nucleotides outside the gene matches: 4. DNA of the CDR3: TGTGCCAGCAGCCACCTAGCGGGAGGTGGGGAGCTGTTTTTT. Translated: CASSHLAGGGELFF. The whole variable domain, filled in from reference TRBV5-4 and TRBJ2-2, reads ETGVTQSPTHLIKTRGQQVTLRCSSQSGHNTVSWYQQALGQGPQFIFQYYREEENGRGNFPPRFSGLQFPNYSSELNVNALELDDSALYLCASSHLAGGGELFFGEGSRLTVL.

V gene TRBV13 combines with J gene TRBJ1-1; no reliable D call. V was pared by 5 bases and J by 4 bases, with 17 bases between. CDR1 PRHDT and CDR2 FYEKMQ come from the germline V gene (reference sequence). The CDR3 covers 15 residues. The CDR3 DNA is TGTGCCAGCAGCAGCCGTGGACTCCGGGGCACTGAAGCTTTCTTT. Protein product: CASSSRGLRGTEAFF.

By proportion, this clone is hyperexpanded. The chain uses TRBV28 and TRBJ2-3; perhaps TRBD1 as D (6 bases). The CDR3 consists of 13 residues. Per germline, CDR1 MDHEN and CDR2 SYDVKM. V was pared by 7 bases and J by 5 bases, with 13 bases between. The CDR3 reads CASTERGIDTQYF. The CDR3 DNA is TGTGCCAGCACCGAAAGGGGGATAGATACGCAGTATTTT.

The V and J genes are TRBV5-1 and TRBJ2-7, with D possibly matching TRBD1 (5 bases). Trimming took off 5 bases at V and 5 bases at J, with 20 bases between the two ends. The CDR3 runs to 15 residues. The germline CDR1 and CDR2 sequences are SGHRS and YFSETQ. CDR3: CASSLTGEAFHEQYF. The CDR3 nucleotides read TGCGCCAGCAGTCTCACAGGTGAGGCGTTCCACGAGCAGTACTTC. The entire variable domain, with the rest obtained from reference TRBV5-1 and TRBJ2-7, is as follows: KAGVTQTPRYLIKTRGQQVTLSCSPISGHRSVSWYQQTPGQGLQFLFEYFSETQRNKGNFPGRFSGRQFSNSRSEMNVSTLELGDSALYLCASSLTGEAFHEQYFGPGTRLTVT.

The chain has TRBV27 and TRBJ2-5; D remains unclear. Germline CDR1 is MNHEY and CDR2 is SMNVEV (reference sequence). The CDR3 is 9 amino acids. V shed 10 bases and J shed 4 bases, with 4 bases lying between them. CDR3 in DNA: TGTGCCACCAGAGAGACCCAGTACTTC. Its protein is CATRETQYF.

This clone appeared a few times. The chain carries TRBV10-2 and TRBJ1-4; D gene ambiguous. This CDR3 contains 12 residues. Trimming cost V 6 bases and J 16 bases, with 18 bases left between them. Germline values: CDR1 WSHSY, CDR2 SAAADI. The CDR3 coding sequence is TGCGCCAGCAGGGGTGCACACAGAGAGGAGTTTTTT. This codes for CASRGAHREEFF.

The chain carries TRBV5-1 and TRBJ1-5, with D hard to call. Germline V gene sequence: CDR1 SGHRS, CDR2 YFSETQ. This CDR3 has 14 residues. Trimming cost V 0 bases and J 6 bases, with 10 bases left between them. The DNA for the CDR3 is TGCGCCAGCAGCTTGGAATGGGGAGGTCAGCCCCAGCATTTT. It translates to CASSLEWGGQPQHF.

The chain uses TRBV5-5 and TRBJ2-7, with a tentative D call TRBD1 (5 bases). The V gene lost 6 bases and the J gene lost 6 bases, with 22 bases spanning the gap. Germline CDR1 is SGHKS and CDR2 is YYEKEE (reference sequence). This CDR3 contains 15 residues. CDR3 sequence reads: CASTLQAGLQGEQYF. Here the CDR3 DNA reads TGTGCCAGCACTCTTCAGGCCGGGCTCCAGGGCGAGCAGTACTTC.

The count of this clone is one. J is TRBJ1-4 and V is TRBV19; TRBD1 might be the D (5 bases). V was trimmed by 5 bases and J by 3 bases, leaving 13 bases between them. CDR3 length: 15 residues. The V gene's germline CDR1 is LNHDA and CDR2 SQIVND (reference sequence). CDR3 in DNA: TGTGCCAGTAGTCAGGCCCGGGGGGCTAATGAAAAACTGTTTTTT. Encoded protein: CASSQARGANEKLFF.

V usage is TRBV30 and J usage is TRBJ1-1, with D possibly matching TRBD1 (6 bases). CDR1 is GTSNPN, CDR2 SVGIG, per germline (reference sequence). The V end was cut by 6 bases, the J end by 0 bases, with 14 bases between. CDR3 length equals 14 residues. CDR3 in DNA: TGTGCCTGTCAACCGGGACACTTGAACACTGAAGCTTTCTTT. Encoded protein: CACQPGHLNTEAFF.

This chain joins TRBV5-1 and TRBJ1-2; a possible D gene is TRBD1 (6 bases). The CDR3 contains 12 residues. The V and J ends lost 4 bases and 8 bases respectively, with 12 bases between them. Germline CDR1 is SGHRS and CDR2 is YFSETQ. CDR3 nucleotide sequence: TGCGCCAGCAGCGGGGACACCCTCGGCTACACCTTC. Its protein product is CASSGDTLGYTF.

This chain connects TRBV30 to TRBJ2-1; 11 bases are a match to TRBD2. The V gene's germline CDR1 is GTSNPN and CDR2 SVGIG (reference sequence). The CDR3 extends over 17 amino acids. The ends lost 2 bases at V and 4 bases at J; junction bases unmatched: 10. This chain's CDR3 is CAWSTLAGGNFYNEQFF. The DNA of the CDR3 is TGTGCCTGGAGTACCCTAGCGGGAGGAAATTTTTACAATGAGCAGTTCTTC.

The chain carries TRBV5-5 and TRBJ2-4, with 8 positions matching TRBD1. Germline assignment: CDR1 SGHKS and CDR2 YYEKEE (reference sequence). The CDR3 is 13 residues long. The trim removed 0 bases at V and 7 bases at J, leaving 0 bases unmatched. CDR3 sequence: CASSLGTGNIQYF. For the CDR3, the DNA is TGTGCCAGCAGCTTGGGGACAGGGAACATTCAGTACTTC.

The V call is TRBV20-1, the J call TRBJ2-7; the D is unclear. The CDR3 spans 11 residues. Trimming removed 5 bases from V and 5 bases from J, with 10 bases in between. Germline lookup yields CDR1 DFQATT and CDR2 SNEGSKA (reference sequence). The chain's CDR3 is CSAQEIHEQYF. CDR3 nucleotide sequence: TGCAGTGCTCAGGAGATCCACGAGCAGTACTTC.

The CDR3 spells CASSLGGRGTEAFF. As DNA, the CDR3 is TGTGCCAGCAGCTTGGGGGGAAGAGGCACTGAAGCTTTCTTT. The V and J genes are TRBV7-2 and TRBJ1-1, with a possible D match to TRBD1 (5 bases). Germline assignment: CDR1 SGHTA and CDR2 FQGNSA. V dropped 3 bases and J dropped 4 bases, with 12 bases sitting between them. The CDR3 covers 14 residues.

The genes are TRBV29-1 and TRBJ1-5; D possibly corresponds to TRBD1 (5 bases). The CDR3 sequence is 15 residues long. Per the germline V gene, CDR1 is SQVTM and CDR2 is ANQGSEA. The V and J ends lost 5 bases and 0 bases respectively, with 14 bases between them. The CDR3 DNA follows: TGCAGCGTTCGGGACGGTATGTATAGCAATCAGCCCCAGCATTTT. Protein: CSVRDGMYSNQPQHF. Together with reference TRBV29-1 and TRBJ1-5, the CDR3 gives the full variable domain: SAVISQKPSRDICQRGTSLTIQCQVDSQVTMMFWYRQQPGQSLTLIATANQGSEATYESGFVIDKFPISRPNLTFSTLTVSNMSPEDSSIYLCSVRDGMYSNQPQHFGDGTRLSIL.

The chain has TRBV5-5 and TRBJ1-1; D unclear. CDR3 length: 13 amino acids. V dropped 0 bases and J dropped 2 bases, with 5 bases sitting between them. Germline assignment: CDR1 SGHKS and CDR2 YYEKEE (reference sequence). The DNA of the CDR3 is TGTGCCAGCAGCTTGGCCGGCAACACTGAAGCTTTCTTT. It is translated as CASSLAGNTEAFF. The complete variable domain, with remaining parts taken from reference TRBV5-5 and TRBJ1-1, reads DAGVTQSPTHLIKTRGQQVTLRCSPISGHKSVSWYQQVLGQGPQFIFQYYEKEERGRGNFPDRFSARQFPNYSSELNVNALLLGDSALYLCASSLAGNTEAFFGQGTRLTVV.

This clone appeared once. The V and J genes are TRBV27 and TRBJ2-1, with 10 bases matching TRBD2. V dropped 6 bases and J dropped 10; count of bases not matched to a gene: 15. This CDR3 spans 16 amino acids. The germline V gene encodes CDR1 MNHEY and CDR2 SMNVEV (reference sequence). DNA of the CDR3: TGTGCCAGCAGGGGACTGACTAGCGGGCAGTGGGTCGAGCAGTTCTTC. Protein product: CASRGLTSGQWVEQFF.

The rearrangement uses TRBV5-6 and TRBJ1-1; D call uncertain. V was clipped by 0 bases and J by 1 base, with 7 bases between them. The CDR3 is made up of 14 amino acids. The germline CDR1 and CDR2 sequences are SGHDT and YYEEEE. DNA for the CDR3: TGTGCCAGCAGCTTGGTGCGGGGGAACACTGAAGCTTTCTTT. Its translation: CASSLVRGNTEAFF.

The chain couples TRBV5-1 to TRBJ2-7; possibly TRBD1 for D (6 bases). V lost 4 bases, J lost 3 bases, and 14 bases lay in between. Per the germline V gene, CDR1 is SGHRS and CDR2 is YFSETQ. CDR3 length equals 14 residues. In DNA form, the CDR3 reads TGCGCCAGCAGCCCCCGGGTAGGGGGCTACGAGCAGTACTTC. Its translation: CASSPRVGGYEQYF.